A single sample is the source of the 9 T cell receptor beta chains below, sequenced in a study of OX40 agonist ivuxolimab in advanced cancers. The protocol was immunoSEQ multiplex PCR, while the TCRdb copy is restricted to in-frame clones and leaves out a portion. This table holds tens of thousands of clones, around 87% found once. Sequenced here: CD4+ or CD8+ T cells sorted from blood, sampled in a trial of the OX40 agonist ivuxolimab. All receptors derive from an adult with an advanced solid tumor such as melanoma, head and neck, liver or kidney cancer.

In this sample, this clone is medium-sized. This chain connects TRBV29-1 to TRBJ1-1, with D maybe TRBD1 (5 bases). Looked up from germline, CDR1 is SQVTM and CDR2 is ANQGSEA. There are 14 residues in the CDR3. The V end lost 7 bases, the J end lost 1 base, and 16 bases lay between the germline ends. Here the CDR3 reads CSAVPGRSNTEAFF. The CDR3 DNA reads as TGCAGCGCCGTACCGGGACGGTCGAACACTGAAGCTTTCTTT. The full variable domain, with the rest looked up from reference TRBV29-1 and TRBJ1-1, is SAVISQKPSRDICQRGTSLTIQCQVDSQVTMMFWYRQQPGQSLTLIATANQGSEATYESGFVIDKFPISRPNLTFSTLTVSNMSPEDSSIYLCSAVPGRSNTEAFFGQGTRLTVV.

The chain combines TRBV7-8 with TRBJ2-3; TRBD2 matches at 14 bases. In germline, CDR1 is SGHVS, CDR2 FQNEAQ. Unmatched junction bases numbered 7, after V lost 1 base and J lost 4 bases. The CDR3 consists of 18 residues. This CDR3 is CASSLVRLGLAGADTQYF. DNA for the CDR3: TGTGCCAGCAGCTTAGTAAGGTTGGGACTAGCGGGAGCAGATACGCAGTATTTT.

Note on this clone: An end of the junction differs from the germline gene, which may be a read error. The V gene is TRBV5-6, the J gene TRBJ2-4; 14 bases align to TRBD2. This CDR3 region has 14 residues. Germline CDR1 SGHDT, CDR2 YYEEEE. The CDR3 loop is CASSLGLAGEIEYF. CDR3 in DNA: TGTGCCAGCAGTTTGGGACTAGCGGGGGAAATAGAGTACTTC.

The V and J genes are TRBV5-1 and TRBJ2-1; unclear D gene. Germline CDR1 and CDR2: SGHRS and YFSETQ. The CDR3 length is 13 residues. V dropped 4 bases and J dropped 1 base, with 6 bases sitting between them. For the CDR3, the DNA is TGCGCCAGCAGCCATGGGTCCTACAATGAGCAGTTCTTC. The encoded protein is CASSHGSYNEQFF.

This chain uses TRBV5-5 with TRBJ2-7; 8 positions agree with TRBD2. The J segment lost 3 bases and the V segment lost 6 bases, leaving 5 bases of the junction unmatched. CDR1 is SGHKS, CDR2 YYEKEE, per germline (reference sequence). The CDR3 consists of 13 residues. The CDR3 DNA is TGTGCCAGCACCCCGGGGGGGCTCTACGAGCAGTACTTC. It is translated as CASTPGGLYEQYF.

This chain connects TRBV29-1 to TRBJ2-5, with D perhaps matching TRBD2 (7 bases). With 2 bases removed from V and 5 bases from J, the gap between germline ends came to 9 bases. The CDR3 length is 12 residues. The germline V gene encodes CDR1 SQVTM and CDR2 ANQGSEA. The CDR3 sequence: CSVEPGGETQYF. In nucleotides, the CDR3 is TGCAGCGTTGAACCGGGGGGCGAGACCCAGTACTTC.

The CDR3 loop reads CASTWYSGGDEQFF. The CDR3 nucleotides read TGTGCCAGCACATGGTACTCGGGGGGCGATGAGCAGTTCTTC. This chain uses TRBV5-6 with TRBJ2-1; the D gene is possibly TRBD2 (7 bases). The CDR3 is 14 amino acids. V lost 6 bases to trimming and J lost 8 bases, with 18 bases between them. Germline V gene sequence: CDR1 SGHDT, CDR2 YYEEEE. The whole variable domain, remainder taken from reference TRBV5-6 and TRBJ2-1, is DAGVTQSPTHLIKTRGQQVTLRCSPKSGHDTVSWYQQALGQGPQFIFQYYEEEERQRGNFPDRFSGHQFPNYSSELNVNALLLGDSALYLCASTWYSGGDEQFFGPGTRLTVL.

The chain couples TRBV27 to TRBJ2-7; TRBD1 agrees at 9 bases. Per germline, CDR1 MNHEY and CDR2 SMNVEV (reference sequence). This CDR3 has 16 residues. After removal of 5 bases from V and 2 bases from J, the junction contained 10 bases not matched to a gene. The CDR3 DNA is TGTGCCAGCAGTCCTATGGGACAGGGAGGAACCTACGAGCAGTACTTC. Protein sequence: CASSPMGQGGTYEQYF.

This clone is classed as medium-sized. The CDR3 coding sequence is TGTGCCAGTACCATAGGACTAGGCCCCTACGAGCAGTACTTC. Amino acids: CASTIGLGPYEQYF. The chain joins TRBV19 to TRBJ2-7, with 7 positions matching TRBD2. This CDR3 region has 14 residues. After removal of 7 bases from V and 2 bases from J, the junction contained 8 bases not matched to a gene. The V gene's germline CDR1 is LNHDA and CDR2 SQIVND (reference sequence).